This T cell receptor beta chain was sequenced in a study of shared T cell receptors in the human thymus. Measured with immunoSEQ multiplex PCR; TCRdb has only the in-frame clones, and not every one. The profile shows more than 550,000 clones, about 90% of them singletons. This clone has just one count. This CDR3 region has 19 residues. V lost 4 bases and J lost 4; bases outside the gene matches: 19. The germline V gene encodes CDR1 SEHNR and CDR2 FQNEAQ (reference sequence). These data also formed part of another study, on human thymus T cells.

The TCR was taken from a boy under two years old with a congenital heart defect. This chain uses TRBV7-9 with TRBJ1-2; 9 positions agree with TRBD1. Sequencing was performed on thymocytes. The DNA for the CDR3 is TGTGCCAGCAGCTCAGAGAAGGACAGGGGCGCTCCCCGGGGCTATGGCTACACCTTC. This gives the protein CASSSEKDRGAPRGYGYTF.